Sequencing of this T cell receptor beta chain was carried out in a study of blood T cell repertoires in COVID-19. Per the authors' pipeline: Amplified reference gene primers provided the basis for estimating nucleated cell counts. Method: immunoSEQ multiplex PCR; TCRdb's copy keeps in-frame clones and lacks some. V and J calls and clone size follow that table, whereas D and trimming were derived from the DNA. The sample carries under 250,000 clones, around 90% recorded once. CDR3 size: 16 residues. The V gene lost 6 bases and the J gene lost 8 bases, with 23 bases spanning the gap. CDR1 and CDR2 from the germline V gene are SNHLY and FYNNEI.

This receptor was obtained from a man aged 60 to 75 who had recovered from COVID-19. Input material: peripheral blood. V gene TRBV2 combines with J gene TRBJ1-5, with a tentative D call TRBD1 (5 bases). The CDR3 loop is CASRGPSRGRIEPQHF. The CDR3, as DNA: TGTGCCAGCAGGGGACCTTCGCGGGGGAGGATTGAGCCCCAGCATTTT.